This passage covers 8 T cell receptor beta chains from one sample sequenced in a study of blood T cells in healthy people across ages. A J-beta primer mix and a sample-barcoded 5' primer were used in a second PCR of roughly 6 to 11 cycles. MiXCR was run by TCRdb on the 5' RACE reads, yielding one entry per CDR3 protein. The sample has about 570,000 distinct CDR3 sequences; approximately 25% are singletons. Material for sequencing was blood. The source of these receptors is a woman between 70 and 85 years old in good health.

The rearrangement joins TRBV18 to TRBJ1-2; D possibly corresponds to TRBD1 (5 bases). Trimming shortened V by 3 bases and J by 3 bases, and 8 bases separated the two germline ends. From germline, CDR1 is KGHSH and CDR2 LQKENI. The CDR3 covers 13 residues. The CDR3 DNA reads TGTGCCAGCTCACCCGGGACCTACTATGGCTACACCTTC. Protein sequence: CASSPGTYYGYTF.

A few counts support this clonotype. The chain links TRBV10-3 to TRBJ1-2; a weak D match, TRBD1 (6 bases). V was trimmed by 5 bases and J by 4 bases, leaving 23 bases between them. There are 17 residues in the CDR3. Germline assignment: CDR1 ENHRY and CDR2 SYGVKD. CDR3 region: CAISPQSQGRGFYGYTF. CDR3 sequence (DNA): TGTGCCATCAGTCCTCAGTCACAGGGTCGTGGATTCTATGGCTACACCTTC.

This clonotype was seen a few times. CDR3 in DNA: TGTGCCAGCAGCCCAATTAACCAAGAGACCCAGTACTTC. This translates into CASSPINQETQYF. The V gene is TRBV7-9, the J gene TRBJ2-5; D call uncertain. This CDR3 comprises 13 residues. Germline values: CDR1 SEHNR, CDR2 FQNEAQ (reference sequence). Trimming took 5 bases from V and 0 from J, leaving 7 bases between them.

This clonotype was observed a few times. The chain recombines TRBV6-5 with TRBJ1-5, with D uncertain. Per the germline V gene, CDR1 is MNHEY and CDR2 is SVGAGI. The CDR3 sequence is 13 residues long. Deletions cut 0 bases from V and 9 bases from J, with 9 bases between. CDR3 sequence reads: CASSYSNLGPQHF. The CDR3 bases are TGTGCCAGCAGTTACTCGAACCTTGGGCCCCAGCATTTT.

This clonotype showed up just a few times. The V and J genes are TRBV20-1 and TRBJ2-6; a possible D gene is TRBD1 (6 bases). The ends were cut back, 7 bases at V and 2 bases at J, with 18 bases in the middle. The CDR3 runs 16 residues. Looked up from germline, CDR1 is DFQATT and CDR2 is SNEGSKA (reference sequence). The DNA of the CDR3 is TGCAGTGTACCCGGGACAAAAGCTGCTGGGGCCAACGTCCTGACTTTC. This encodes CSVPGTKAAGANVLTF.

The sample holds one count of this clonotype. J is TRBJ2-7 and V is TRBV20-1, with D unclear. CDR3 size: 12 residues. The germline gives CDR1 DFQATT, CDR2 SNEGSKA (reference sequence). Trimming took 3 bases from V and 5 from J, leaving 11 bases between them. DNA for the CDR3: TGCAGTGCTAGCCTCTCCATGGACGAGCAGTACTTC. Amino acid sequence: CSASLSMDEQYF.

This chain connects TRBV10-3 to TRBJ1-4, with unresolved D. Trimming took 0 bases from V and 4 from J, leaving 12 bases between them. The CDR3 totals 16 residues. Germline CDR1 ENHRY, CDR2 SYGVKD. CDR3 in DNA: TGTGCCATCAGTGAGTCGGTTTACACTCGTAATGAAAAACTGTTTTTT. Its protein product is CAISESVYTRNEKLFF.

This chain uses TRBV3-1 with TRBJ1-1, with a possible D match to TRBD1 (5 bases). V was clipped by 1 base and J by 7 bases, with 10 bases between them. This CDR3 has 13 amino acids. Germline CDR1 LGHDT, CDR2 YNNKEL (reference sequence). The CDR3 region has the DNA TGTGCCAGCAGCCAAGTGGGGCAGGGTGAAGCTTTCTTT. This encodes CASSQVGQGEAFF.